This entry lists 22 T cell receptor beta chains sequenced from one sample in a study of blood T cells in healthy people across ages. The authors ran a second PCR of about 6 to 11 cycles using a sample-barcoded 5' primer and a J-beta primer mix. MiXCR was run by TCRdb on the 5' RACE reads, yielding one entry per CDR3 protein. The top ten clones hold about 0.72% of a sample with roughly 1,000,000 distinct CDR3 sequences, approximately 25% of them seen once. These data also featured in a second study, about T cells of mothers and their children.

The sequenced sample consisted of blood. The receptor source for this set is a girl aged 2 to 9 in good health.

This clonotype was counted between two and nine times. The chain combines TRBV5-1 with TRBJ1-1, with 9 positions matching TRBD1. CDR1 is SGHRS and CDR2 is YFSETQ in the germline V gene. The CDR3 loop spans 13 amino acids. V lost 3 bases to trimming and J lost 8 bases; unmatched junction nucleotides: 5. The CDR3 bases are TGCGCCAGCAGCTACTTAACAGGGGGCGAAGCTTTCTTT. Translated, it gives CASSYLTGGEAFF.

The chain carries TRBV10-3 and TRBJ2-7, with TRBD1 identical over 7 bases. Germline loops: CDR1 ENHRY, CDR2 SYGVKD. This CDR3 is built from 15 residues. The trim removed 3 bases at V and 3 bases at J, leaving 8 bases unmatched. The CDR3 reads CAISELGTANYEQYF. The CDR3 DNA is TGTGCCATCAGTGAATTAGGGACAGCCAACTACGAGCAGTACTTC.

In the case of this clonotype: One junction end disagrees with the germline gene, perhaps due to a read error. The CDR3 bases are TGTGTCAGCAGCACGACAGATAGATACCAAGAGACCCAGTACTTC. This sequence encodes CVSSTTDRYQETQYF. The rearrangement links TRBV5-5 to TRBJ2-5; D may be TRBD1 (5 bases). CDR3 length: 15 residues. Per the germline V gene, CDR1 is SGHKS and CDR2 is YYEKEE (reference sequence).

This clonotype was seen only a few times. This rearrangement joins TRBV6-5 to TRBJ2-7, with D perhaps matching TRBD2 (7 bases). This CDR3 is 15 amino acids long. Trimming pared 5 bases from V and 6 bases from J, leaving 20 bases between. Germline CDR1 reads MNHEY; CDR2 reads SVGAGI. The CDR3 DNA is TGTGCCAGCAGTCCCCTGGGGGGGCGCGATCCCGAGCAGTACTTC. It codes for CASSPLGGRDPEQYF.

The chain links TRBV7-2 to TRBJ1-4, with TRBD1 identical over 7 bases. The germline V gene has CDR1 SGHTA and CDR2 FQGNSA. This CDR3 is built from 18 residues. J gave up 4 bases and V 4 bases, and 15 bases lay outside the gene matches. The CDR3 nucleotides are TGTGCCAGCAGCTCCCCTCGACAGGGAGGATGGGATAATGAAAAACTGTTTTTT. Translated: CASSSPRQGGWDNEKLFF.

The gene calls are TRBV14 and TRBJ2-1; TRBD2 agrees at 11 bases. With 4 bases clipped from V and 10 bases from J, the junction kept 9 bases outside the gene matches. The germline V gene encodes CDR1 SGHDN and CDR2 FVKESK. The CDR3 totals 15 residues. The CDR3 reads CASSPVAGGINEQFF. The CDR3 nucleotides are TGTGCCAGCAGCCCAGTAGCGGGGGGGATTAACGAGCAGTTCTTC.

V is TRBV9 and J is TRBJ2-3; a possible D gene is TRBD1 (5 bases). The CDR3 consists of 15 residues. V lost 1 base to trimming and J lost 3 bases, with 12 bases between them. CDR1 and CDR2 from the germline V gene are SGDLS and YYNGEE. As DNA, the CDR3 is TGTGCCAGCAGCGTAAGGGCGAAGGGGACAGATACGCAGTATTTT. Residues: CASSVRAKGTDTQYF.

This clonotype was recorded a few times. The chain joins TRBV20-1 to TRBJ2-1; TRBD2 matches 9 bases. The CDR3 length is 15 residues. V gave up 3 bases and J gave up 2 bases; unmatched junction bases: 5. Germline values: CDR1 DFQATT, CDR2 SNEGSKA (reference sequence). The CDR3 coding sequence is TGCAGTGCTAGCCGTTCTAGCGGGGCCTACAATGAGCAGTTCTTC. This gives the protein CSASRSSGAYNEQFF.

This chain uses TRBV2 with TRBJ2-7; TRBD1 aligns across 8 bases. Germline V gene data show CDR1 as SNHLY and CDR2 as FYNNEI. This CDR3 is built from 15 residues. The J segment lost 7 bases and the V segment lost 3 bases, leaving 11 bases of the junction unmatched. The CDR3 DNA reads as TGTGCCAGCAGTGAGAGACAGGGGTTTACGGGAGAGCAGTACTTC. Translating gives CASSERQGFTGEQYF. Looking up the rest from reference TRBV2 and TRBJ2-7 gives the full variable domain: EPEVTQTPSHQVTQMGQEVILRCVPISNHLYFYWYRQILGQKVEFLVSFYNNEISEKSEIFDDQFSVERPDGSNFTLKIRSTKLEDSAMYFCASSERQGFTGEQYFGPGTRLTVT.

The genes are TRBV4-2 and TRBJ2-7, with 8 bases fitting TRBD2. The V gene's germline CDR1 is LGHNA and CDR2 YNFKEQ. V shed 1 base, J shed 7 bases, and the junction held 6 bases outside the gene matches. This CDR3 is 14 amino acids long. This CDR3 reads CASSQVREGGEQYF. The CDR3 nucleotides read TGTGCCAGCAGCCAAGTTCGGGAGGGAGGGGAGCAGTACTTC.

V is TRBV12-3 or TRBV12-4 and J is TRBJ1-3; D unclear. CDR3 length: 15 residues. The germline V and J ends were trimmed by 6 bases and 4 bases, with 16 bases remaining between them. This chain's CDR3 is CASSSRSGVGNTIYF. CDR3 coding DNA: TGTGCCAGCAGCTCCCGATCGGGAGTCGGAAACACCATATATTTT.

The chain couples TRBV7-9 to TRBJ1-1, with D unclear. Germline CDR1 SEHNR, CDR2 FQNEAQ (reference sequence). The V gene lost 7 bases and the J gene lost 0 bases, with 9 bases spanning the gap. The CDR3 runs 13 residues. Here the CDR3 DNA reads TGTGCCAGCAAACAGCTCATGAACACTGAAGCTTTCTTT. Residues: CASKQLMNTEAFF.

This clonotype was seen a few times. The chain has TRBV7-6 and TRBJ1-3, with D hard to call. V lost 4 bases, J lost 8 bases, and 9 bases lay in between. The V gene's germline CDR1 is SGHVS and CDR2 FNYEAQ. The CDR3 has 12 amino acids. The CDR3 DNA is TGTGCCAGCAGCTCCGACCACGACACCATATATTTT. Translation gives CASSSDHDTIYF.

This clonotype came up once. The chain is built from TRBV20-1 and TRBJ2-5, with 9 bases lining up with TRBD1. Germline CDR1 is DFQATT and CDR2 is SNEGSKA (reference sequence). CDR3 length: 15 residues. With V trimmed by 4 bases and J by 5 bases, 11 bases remained unmatched. The CDR3 DNA reads as TGCAGTGCTAAATTCTATTGGGACAGGGTCGAGACCCAGTACTTC. Amino acids: CSAKFYWDRVETQYF.

Note on this clonotype: Germline is not matched at one junction end, which may reflect a read error. This sequence joins TRBV12-3 or TRBV12-4 and TRBJ2-5; possible D gene TRBD2, 6 bases. CDR3 size: 12 residues. CDR3 sequence (DNA): TGTGCCAGCAGTCCCGGGATTCGGGGGAAGTTCTTC. Translation gives CASSPGIRGKFF.

The chain combines TRBV7-2 with TRBJ2-3, with D uncertain. V was trimmed by 5 bases and J by 6 bases, leaving 18 bases between them. This CDR3 has 15 amino acids. Germline-derived CDR1 and CDR2 are SGHTA and FQGNSA. The CDR3 loop is CASSRSVGYGDTQYF. The CDR3 DNA sequence: TGTGCCAGCAGCCGATCGGTAGGCTACGGGGATACGCAGTATTTT.

This chain joins TRBV18 and TRBJ2-3, with D perhaps TRBD2 (6 bases). Trimming took 3 bases from V and 4 from J, leaving 14 bases between them. CDR1 KGHSH and CDR2 LQKENI come from the germline V gene. The CDR3 runs 15 residues. CDR3: CASSPKAGTADTQYF. For the CDR3, the DNA is TGTGCCAGCTCACCTAAGGCGGGGACGGCAGATACGCAGTATTTT.

For this clonotype: One end of the junction does not line up with germline, which may come from a read error. The chain has TRBV6-6 and TRBJ2-2, with D perhaps matching TRBD2 (6 bases). Looked up from germline, CDR1 is MNHNY and CDR2 is SVGAGI (reference sequence). CDR3 length: 11 residues. CDR3 region: CASFRGGELVF. The CDR3 DNA is TGTGCCAGCTTTCGGGGCGGGGAGCTGGTTTTT.

This clonotype was seen only a few times. V usage is TRBV12-3 or TRBV12-4 and J usage is TRBJ2-7, with D perhaps matching TRBD1 (5 bases). Between the trimmed V and J ends, which lost 5 bases and 5 bases, there was a span of 16 bases. CDR3 length equals 14 residues. CDR3 bases: TGTGCCAGCAGTCCAAGACAGACCCTGGACGAGCAGTACTTC. Translating it yields CASSPRQTLDEQYF.

The sample holds many counts of this clonotype. V is TRBV11-2 and J is TRBJ1-5; D unclear. With 1 base removed from V and 0 bases from J, the gap between germline ends came to 7 bases. The CDR3 extends over 15 amino acids. CDR1 and CDR2 (germline): SGHAT, FQNNGV. The CDR3 DNA follows: TGTGCCAGCAGCTTAGGCGGACTTAGCAATCAGCCCCAGCATTTT. Translated: CASSLGGLSNQPQHF.

This clonotype was observed a few times. This chain joins TRBV3-1 and TRBJ2-5; 11 bases map to TRBD2. The J call may be wrong; the DNA end is better matched by TRBJ2-1. CDR1 is LGHDT, CDR2 YNNKEL, per germline (reference sequence). The length of the CDR3 is 16 residues. The CDR3 region has the DNA TGTGCCAGCAGCCAAGATTTCCTAGCGGGGGGCGAGAGGCAGTTCTTC. This encodes CASSQDFLAGGERQFF.

V is TRBV20-1 and J is TRBJ2-2; no clear D gene. This CDR3 region has 12 residues. In germline, CDR1 is DFQATT, CDR2 SNEGSKA (reference sequence). V was cut by 6 bases and J by 5 bases, with 10 bases left in between. The chain's CDR3 is CSAPGLTGELFF. The CDR3 bases are TGCAGTGCCCCAGGTCTAACCGGGGAGCTGTTTTTT.